This TCR beta chain derives from a study of CD8 T cells in Susac syndrome. The authors reverse transcribed about 0.45 to 1 ug RNA with random hexamers. TCRdb re-analysed the immunoSEQ multiplex PCR reads in MiXCR, keeping a single row per CDR3 protein. The sample shows approximately 110,000 distinct CDR3 sequences, about 95% of them seen only once. Trimming cost V 1 base and J 5 bases; bases outside gene matches: 7. Looked up from germline, CDR1 is MNHEY and CDR2 is SVGAGI. This CDR3 is built from 15 residues. Sequencing of TCR beta was undertaken in CD8+ and CD4+ T cells derived from blood. The individuals used as controls were healthy donors who had been matched for both age and sex.

Sample: CD4+ T cells from PBMCs. V usage is TRBV6-5 and J usage is TRBJ1-1; 7 bases are shared with TRBD1. The TCR sequence derives from a human donor in good health. Here the CDR3 reads CASSYFSTGSTEAFF. Here the CDR3 DNA reads TGTGCCAGCAGTTACTTTTCGACAGGGAGTACTGAAGCTTTCTTT.